This T cell receptor beta chain was documented in a study of cytomegalovirus exposure and HLA in healthy donors. Turning to the study itself: Of some 400 genotyped donors, around 80% grouped in the Caucasian-associated ancestry cluster.

The PCR contained 60 Vbeta and 13 Jbeta primers. Per the original data handling: In a later analysis, the count reached 80 million or so unique TCR beta chains, with roughly 12 million shared. Measured with immunoSEQ multiplex PCR; TCRdb has only the in-frame clones, and not every one. For V, J and clone size, that table is used; D and trimming come from the DNA. The table lists 85,000 to 100,000 clones, around 64% of them singletons. This clone is a singleton in its sample. CDR1 is SGHNT and CDR2 is YENEEA in the germline V gene. The V end was cut by 6 bases, the J end by 0 bases, with 9 bases between. CDR3 length equals 14 residues.

Sequencing was carried out using PBMCs. The sequence came from a human donor in good health. The chain recombines TRBV11-3 with TRBJ2-1; perhaps TRBD1 as D (6 bases). CDR3 residues: CASSRGTSYNEQFF. The CDR3, as DNA: TGTGCCAGCAGTAGGGGGACCTCCTACAATGAGCAGTTCTTC.